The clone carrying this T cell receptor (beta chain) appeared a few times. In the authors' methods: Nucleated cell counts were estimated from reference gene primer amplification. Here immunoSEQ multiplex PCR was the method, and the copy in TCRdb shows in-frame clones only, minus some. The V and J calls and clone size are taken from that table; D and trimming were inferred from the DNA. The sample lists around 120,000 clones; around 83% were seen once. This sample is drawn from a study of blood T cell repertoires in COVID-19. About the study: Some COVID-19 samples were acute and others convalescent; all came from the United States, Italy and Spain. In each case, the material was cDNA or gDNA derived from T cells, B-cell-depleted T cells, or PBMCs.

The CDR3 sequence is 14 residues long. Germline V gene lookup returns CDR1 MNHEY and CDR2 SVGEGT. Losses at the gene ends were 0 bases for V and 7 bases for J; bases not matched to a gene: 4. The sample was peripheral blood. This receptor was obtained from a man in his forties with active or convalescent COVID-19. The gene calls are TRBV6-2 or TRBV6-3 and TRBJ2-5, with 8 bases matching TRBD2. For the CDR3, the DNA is TGTGCCAGCAGTTACTCCGGGACTAGGAGGACCCAGTACTTC. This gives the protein CASSYSGTRRTQYF.